These 26 T cell receptor beta chains were sequenced from one sample in a study of identical twins. From the 5' RACE reads, TCRdb called clonotypes with MiXCR, one entry per CDR3 protein. The profile shows roughly 1.6 million distinct CDR3 sequences, about 32% of them singletons. Sequenced material: cord blood. The receptors shown here come from a newborn girl in good health.

This sequence joins TRBV20-1 and TRBJ2-1; TRBD2 agrees at 8 bases. V was pared by 2 bases and J by 9 bases, with 9 bases of the junction left unmatched. Per germline, CDR1 DFQATT and CDR2 SNEGSKA (reference sequence). The CDR3 sequence is 14 residues long. CDR3 DNA sequence: TGCAGTGCTAGACTGAGCGGGAGAGCTTCTGAGCAGTTCTTC. Translation: CSARLSGRASEQFF.

This clonotype was found a few times. The chain joins TRBV6-5 to TRBJ2-3; D is undetermined. Deletions cut 5 bases from V and 1 base from J, with 13 bases between. This CDR3 has 15 amino acids. Germline CDR1 reads MNHEY; CDR2 reads SVGAGI. The CDR3 region is CASSKEKSGTDTQYF. The CDR3 DNA sequence: TGTGCCAGCAGTAAAGAGAAGAGTGGCACAGATACGCAGTATTTT.

In this sample, this clonotype turned up many times. For the CDR3, the DNA is TGTGCCAGCAGCCAAGGGTCAGGTGGTAATGAAAAACTGTTTTTT. It encodes CASSQGSGGNEKLFF. The chain has TRBV3-1 and TRBJ1-4, with unresolved D. V dropped 1 base and J dropped 4 bases, with 10 bases sitting between them. Germline values: CDR1 LGHDT, CDR2 YNNKEL (reference sequence). CDR3 length: 15 residues.

The V and J genes are TRBV29-1 and TRBJ1-4; 8 nucleotides align to TRBD1. The germline V gene has CDR1 SQVTM and CDR2 ANQGSEA. The junction had 3 bases not matched to a gene; V was cut back by 3 bases and J by 6 bases. CDR3 length: 13 amino acids. CDR3: CSVETGDDEKLFF. In nucleotides, the CDR3 is TGCAGCGTTGAGACAGGGGACGATGAAAAACTGTTTTTT.

This clonotype was detected only a few times. CDR3 DNA: TGTGCCAGCAACAGGGGGGGCGGTAATGAAAAACTGTTTTTT. Amino acids: CASNRGGGNEKLFF. The genes are TRBV12-3 or TRBV12-4 and TRBJ1-4; the match to TRBD1 covers 8 bases. The length of the CDR3 is 14 residues. Trimming at V came to 7 bases and at J to 4 bases, leaving 5 bases not matched to a gene.

There are a few counts of this clonotype. The rearrangement joins TRBV5-1 to TRBJ2-3; 12 bases fit TRBD2. The CDR3 length is 16 residues. J was trimmed by 2 bases and V by 1 base; bases with no gene match: 2. Per the germline V gene, CDR1 is SGHRS and CDR2 is YFSETQ. CDR3 sequence (DNA): TGCGCCAGCAGCTTGACTAGCGGGAGGAACACAGATACGCAGTATTTT. Its translation: CASSLTSGRNTDTQYF.

The V call is TRBV5-1, the J call TRBJ2-5, with TRBD2 matching 11 bases. The germline V gene has CDR1 SGHRS and CDR2 YFSETQ. The CDR3 covers 15 residues. The ends lost 7 bases at V and 1 base at J; junction bases unmatched: 6. The CDR3 DNA is TGCGCCAGCCGCACTAGCGGGGGCCCCCAAGAGACCCAGTACTTC. As protein: CASRTSGGPQETQYF.

As regards this clonotype: A junction end diverges from the germline sequence, so it may reflect a read error. V and J are TRBV12-3 or TRBV12-4 and TRBJ2-1; D may be TRBD2 (6 bases). The J call may be incorrect, as the DNA end agrees better with TRBJ2-7. The CDR3 has 15 residues. The CDR3 nucleotides read TGTGCCAGCAATTTAGCGGCGAGCTCCTACAATGAGCAGTACTTC. This gives the protein CASNLAASSYNEQYF.

The rearrangement links TRBV10-3 to TRBJ2-3; D perhaps matches TRBD2 (6 bases). CDR3 length: 16 residues. Trimming left V 4 bases short and J 3 bases short, with 17 bases between. Germline CDR1 reads ENHRY; CDR2 reads SYGVKD. CDR3 in DNA: TGTGCCATCAGTGTCCCGGCTAACGGGAGAACAGATACGCAGTATTTT. Translated: CAISVPANGRTDTQYF.

In the case of this clonotype: The junction departs from the called germline gene at one end, perhaps through a read error. This chain joins TRBV4-2 and TRBJ2-1; no firm D call. The CDR3 consists of 17 residues. Germline loops: CDR1 LGHNA, CDR2 YNFKEQ. The CDR3 loop is CAGSQDGLRHSYNEQFF. The CDR3 DNA follows: TGTGCCGGCAGCCAAGATGGATTGCGGCACTCCTACAATGAGCAGTTCTTC.

This chain's CDR3 is CASSPGHSQEGNQPQHF. The CDR3 coding sequence is TGTGCCAGCTCACCGGGACATTCTCAGGAGGGCAATCAGCCCCAGCATTTT. This chain links TRBV18 with TRBJ1-5; a possible D gene is TRBD1 (6 bases). Trimming removed 3 bases at V and 2 bases at J, with 17 bases between. This CDR3 spans 17 amino acids. The germline V gene has CDR1 KGHSH and CDR2 LQKENI.

There are a few counts of this clonotype. V gene TRBV24-1 combines with J gene TRBJ1-2, with unresolved D. Trimming took 4 bases from V and 2 from J, leaving 16 bases between them. Germline V gene sequence: CDR1 KGHDR, CDR2 SFDVKD. The CDR3 is 16 amino acids. The CDR3 sequence: CATSDLSPEGNYGYTF. For the CDR3, the DNA is TGTGCCACCAGTGACCTTTCCCCGGAGGGCAACTATGGCTACACCTTC.

The V and J genes are TRBV30 and TRBJ2-5; 11 bases match TRBD1. The J call is doubtful: the DNA matches TRBJ2-7 better. CDR1 is GTSNPN and CDR2 is SVGIG in the germline V gene (reference sequence). The CDR3 is made up of 15 amino acids. Written as DNA, the CDR3 is TGTGCCTGGAGTGTTGTAGGGACAGGGGGCTACGAGCAGTACTTC. This gives the protein CAWSVVGTGGYEQYF.

CDR3 residues: CASGLPPEQFF. In nucleotides, the CDR3 is TGTGCTAGTGGTTTGCCGCCTGAGCAGTTCTTC. This rearrangement joins TRBV12-5 to TRBJ2-1; D remains unclear. Looked up from germline, CDR1 is LGHNT and CDR2 is FRNRAP. CDR3 length: 11 amino acids. V was shortened by 2 bases and J by 9 bases, with 5 bases between the two germline ends.

This chain joins TRBV5-1 and TRBJ2-2; possible D gene TRBD2, 6 bases. The CDR3 is made up of 16 amino acids. Trimming shortened V by 2 bases and J by 2 bases, and 13 bases separated the two germline ends. Germline-derived CDR1 and CDR2 are SGHRS and YFSETQ. Written as DNA, the CDR3 is TGCGCCAGCAGCTTCCTTAGGAGGGAAAACACCGGGGAGCTGTTTTTT. Protein sequence: CASSFLRRENTGELFF.

Details on this clonotype: At one end the junction does not follow the germline gene, possibly because of a read error. The chain recombines TRBV28 with TRBJ1-2, with D perhaps TRBD1 (6 bases). Germline lookup yields CDR1 MDHEN and CDR2 SYDVKM. CDR3 length: 13 amino acids. CDR3: CAGRFTGPYGYTF. CDR3 nucleotide sequence: TGTGCCGGCAGATTTACAGGGCCATATGGCTACACCTTC.

This chain uses TRBV20-1 with TRBJ2-1, with 12 bases that match TRBD2. J gave up 0 bases and V 4 bases, and 10 bases lay outside the gene matches. The CDR3 length is 18 residues. CDR1 is DFQATT, CDR2 SNEGSKA, per germline (reference sequence). The DNA for the CDR3 is TGCAGTGCTAACAGAGGGACTAGCGGGCCGAGCTCCTACAATGAGCAGTTCTTC. Protein sequence: CSANRGTSGPSSYNEQFF.

This clonotype has at least ten counts. The rearrangement uses TRBV13 and TRBJ2-7, with D perhaps TRBD1 (5 bases). The CDR3 loop spans 13 amino acids. Germline V gene data show CDR1 as PRHDT and CDR2 as FYEKMQ (reference sequence). V was trimmed by 3 bases and J by 3 bases, leaving 9 bases between them. The CDR3 sequence is CASSFQGYYEQYF. In nucleotides, the CDR3 is TGTGCCAGCAGCTTCCAGGGATACTACGAGCAGTACTTC.

The chain recombines TRBV11-2 with TRBJ2-7, with D tentatively TRBD1 or TRBD2 (5 bases each). The end of the DNA aligns better with TRBJ2-5, so the J call may be wrong. Germline V gene sequence: CDR1 SGHAT, CDR2 FQNNGV. The CDR3 is 15 amino acids. The CDR3 DNA is TGTGCCAGCAGCTTTTGGGGACCTAGGGCGGAGACCCAGTACTTC. This sequence encodes CASSFWGPRAETQYF.

For this clonotype: A clone one base away is much larger, so this may be a read error. The J gene is TRBJ2-5, the V gene TRBV7-2; 9 positions agree with TRBD2. Germline-derived CDR1 and CDR2 are SGHTA and FQGNSA. J was trimmed by 11 bases and V by 0 bases; bases with no gene match: 10. The CDR3 spans 15 residues. The CDR3 protein is CASSLAASGNNEQYF. The CDR3 DNA is TGTGCCAGCAGCTTAGCGGCTAGCGGGAACAATGAGCAGTACTTC.

This clonotype was seen only a few times. J is TRBJ2-3 and V is TRBV27; TRBD2 aligns across 8 bases. Trimming took 6 bases from V and 3 from J; bases not matched to a gene: 11. The CDR3 has 16 residues. Germline assignment: CDR1 MNHEY and CDR2 SMNVEV (reference sequence). CDR3 sequence (DNA): TGTGCCAGCAGCGGGGGGGGATGGGGGAGAACAGATACGCAGTATTTT. Translated, it gives CASSGGGWGRTDTQYF.

The rearrangement links TRBV10-2 to TRBJ2-1; D not certain. The CDR3 totals 14 residues. Germline-derived CDR1 and CDR2 are WSHSY and SAAADI. With 3 bases removed from V and 7 bases from J, the gap between germline ends came to 13 bases. CDR3 sequence reads: CASSEFSTMNEQFF. CDR3 nucleotides: TGCGCCAGCAGTGAATTCTCTACCATGAATGAGCAGTTCTTC.

This clonotype was counted between two and nine times. The chain recombines TRBV28 with TRBJ1-5; a weak D match, TRBD1 (5 bases). This CDR3 comprises 15 residues. CDR1 is MDHEN and CDR2 is SYDVKM in the germline V gene. The V and J ends lost 8 bases and 3 bases respectively, with 17 bases between them. The CDR3 bases are TGTGCCAGCCGGTTTGGGGACGGGGACAATCAGCCCCAGCATTTT. Its translation is CASRFGDGDNQPQHF.

This clonotype showed up just a few times. In nucleotides, the CDR3 is TGTGCCATCAGTGAGTCGATATGGACTAGCGCGGAGACCCAGTACTTC. It encodes CAISESIWTSAETQYF. The chain recombines TRBV10-3 with TRBJ2-5; 9 nucleotides agree with TRBD2. The germline V gene encodes CDR1 ENHRY and CDR2 SYGVKD. The junction had 7 bases not matched to a gene; V was cut back by 0 bases and J by 5 bases. The CDR3 runs to 16 residues.

The CDR3 sequence: CASSLQASGAQAQDTQYF. CDR3 DNA: TGTGCCAGCAGTTTACAGGCTAGCGGGGCCCAGGCTCAAGATACGCAGTATTTT. The chain couples TRBV27 to TRBJ2-3; 9 bases line up with TRBD2. Germline CDR1 is MNHEY and CDR2 is SMNVEV (reference sequence). V shed 2 bases and J 5 bases; nucleotides not matched to a gene: 14. The CDR3 is 18 residues long.

The table lists this clonotype with a few counts. The chain employs TRBV28 and TRBJ1-5; 8 nucleotides agree with TRBD1. The CDR3 is 23 residues long. Germline V gene sequence: CDR1 MDHEN, CDR2 SYDVKM. The V segment lost 3 bases and the J segment 1 base; nucleotides outside the gene matches: 26. For the CDR3, the DNA is TGTGCCAGCAGTTTCGACCCCCTTTTTTCTGACAGGGGTTCAAATATAAGCAATCAGCCCCAGCATTTT. Translating it yields CASSFDPLFSDRGSNISNQPQHF.